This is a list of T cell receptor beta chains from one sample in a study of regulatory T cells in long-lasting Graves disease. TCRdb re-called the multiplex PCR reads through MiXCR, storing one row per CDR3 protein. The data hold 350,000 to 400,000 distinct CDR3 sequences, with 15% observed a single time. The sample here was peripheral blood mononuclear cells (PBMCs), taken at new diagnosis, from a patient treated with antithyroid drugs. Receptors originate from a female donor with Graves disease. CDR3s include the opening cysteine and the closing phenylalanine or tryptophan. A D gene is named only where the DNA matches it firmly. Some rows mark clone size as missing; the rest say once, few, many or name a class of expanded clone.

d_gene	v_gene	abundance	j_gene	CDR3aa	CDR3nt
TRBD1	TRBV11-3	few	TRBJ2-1	CTSSMDRTHEQFF	TGTACCAGCAGCATGGACAGGACGCATGAGCAGTTCTTC
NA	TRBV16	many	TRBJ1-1	CASSQVSGHTEAFF	TGTGCCAGCAGCCAAGTCTCAGGGCACACTGAAGCTTTCTTT
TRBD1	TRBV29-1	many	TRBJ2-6	CSVAGTGGTGANVLTF	TGCAGCGTGGCCGGGACAGGGGGGACTGGGGCCAACGTCCTGACTTTC
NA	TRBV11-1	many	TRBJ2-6	CASSLVSISGANVLTF	TGTGCCAGCAGCTTAGTTTCCATCTCTGGGGCCAACGTCCTGACTTTC
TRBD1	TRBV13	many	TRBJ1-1	CASSLQQGEARPEAFF	TGTGCCAGCAGCTTGCAGCAGGGGGAAGCGAGGCCTGAAGCTTTCTTT
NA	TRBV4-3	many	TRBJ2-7	CASSQSGYEQYF	TGCGCCAGCAGCCAATCAGGATACGAGCAGTACTTC
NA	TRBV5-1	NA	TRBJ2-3	CASSSPVVTARTDTQYF	TGCGCCAGCAGCTCCCCCGTGGTGACAGCACGCACAGATACGCAGTATTTT
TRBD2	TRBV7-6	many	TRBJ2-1	CASSPSGGIYNEQFF	TGTGCCAGCAGCCCCAGCGGGGGGATATACAATGAGCAGTTCTTC
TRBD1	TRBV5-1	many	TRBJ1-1	CASSLSGTGQGEAFF	TGCGCCAGCAGCTTGTCCGGGACAGGACAGGGCGAAGCTTTCTTT
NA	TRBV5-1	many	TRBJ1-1	CASSWIGGQGATEAFF	TGCGCCAGCAGCTGGATCGGGGGTCAGGGTGCCACTGAAGCTTTCTTT
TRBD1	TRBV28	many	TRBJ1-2	CASSPDLRTRGRDYTF	TGTGCCAGCAGTCCAGACCTCAGAACCAGGGGGCGCGACTACACCTTC
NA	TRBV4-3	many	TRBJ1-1	CASSQGLVLGEAFF	TGCGCCAGCAGCCAAGGATTAGTTCTCGGTGAAGCTTTCTTT
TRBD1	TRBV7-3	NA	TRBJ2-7	CASSSRQGAFEQYF	TGTGCCAGCAGCTCCCGACAGGGGGCGTTCGAGCAGTACTTC
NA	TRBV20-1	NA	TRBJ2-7	CSAWPDLDEQYF	TGCAGTGCCTGGCCAGATCTAGACGAGCAGTACTTC
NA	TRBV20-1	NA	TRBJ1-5	CSASNGGSRDSNQPQHF	TGCAGTGCTAGTAATGGAGGATCCAGGGATAGCAATCAGCCCCAGCATTTT
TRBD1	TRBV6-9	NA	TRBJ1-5	CASSYNGQGNQPQHF	TGTGCCAGCAGTTACAACGGACAGGGGAATCAGCCCCAGCATTTT
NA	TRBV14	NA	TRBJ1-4	CASSQQATRFEKLFF	TGTGCCAGCAGCCAGCAAGCAACCAGGTTCGAAAAACTGTTTTTT
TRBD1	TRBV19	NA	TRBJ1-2	CASSMDRDRNHYGYTF	TGTGCCAGTAGTATGGACCGGGACAGGAATCATTATGGCTACACCTTC
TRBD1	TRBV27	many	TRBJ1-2	CASSLSGQGFGYTF	TGTGCCAGCAGTTTATCGGGACAGGGCTTTGGCTACACCTTC
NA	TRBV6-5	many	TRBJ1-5	CASSFPSTISNQPQHF	TGTGCCAGCAGTTTCCCGTCGACAATCAGCAATCAGCCCCAGCATTTT
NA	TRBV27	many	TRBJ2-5	CASSLPGSGAQYF	TGTGCCAGCAGTTTACCGGGCTCCGGCGCCCAGTACTTC
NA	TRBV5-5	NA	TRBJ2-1	CASSLGILYNEQFF	TGTGCCAGCAGCCTCGGGATCCTCTACAATGAGCAGTTCTTC
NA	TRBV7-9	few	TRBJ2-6	CASTQGSRAGANVLTF	TGTGCCAGCACCCAAGGTTCGAGGGCCGGGGCCAACGTCCTGACTTTC
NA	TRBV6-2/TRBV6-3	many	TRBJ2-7	CASSYISYEQYF	TGTGCCAGCAGCTACATTTCCTACGAGCAGTACTTC
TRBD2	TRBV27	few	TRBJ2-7	CASIPEAGGPGEQYF	TGTGCCAGCATTCCCGAAGCGGGAGGGCCTGGCGAGCAGTACTTC
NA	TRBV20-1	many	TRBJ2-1	CSARESERGIRSNEQFF	TGCAGTGCTAGAGAAAGCGAACGGGGGATTCGGTCTAATGAGCAGTTCTTC
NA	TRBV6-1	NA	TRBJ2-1	CASKRGVGHEQFF	TGTGCCAGCAAAAGGGGGGTAGGCCATGAGCAGTTCTTC
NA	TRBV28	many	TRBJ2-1	CASSRSGFNSNEQFF	TGTGCCAGCAGTCGGAGCGGATTTAACTCCAATGAGCAGTTCTTC
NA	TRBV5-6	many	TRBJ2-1	CASSLAGSTFSEQFF	TGTGCCAGCAGCTTGGCGGGGTCGACCTTCAGTGAGCAGTTCTTC
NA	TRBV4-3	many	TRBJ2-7	CASSQGPTTSYEQYF	TGCGCCAGCAGCCAAGGTCCCACTACATCCTACGAGCAGTACTTC
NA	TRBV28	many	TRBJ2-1	CASRSTAHEQFF	TGTGCCAGCAGGTCGACAGCCCATGAGCAGTTCTTC